This T cell receptor beta chain emerged from a study of T cells in Graves' hyperthyroidism and ophthalmopathy. Overall study context: Blood from the periphery was taken at initial diagnosis, before any treatment.

Trimming cost V 8 bases and J 9 bases, with 14 bases left between them. The CDR3 runs 12 residues. Germline V gene sequence: CDR1 SNHLY, CDR2 FYNNEI. Regions amplified from RNA transcripts were the TCR beta CDR3 regions. Using the HTBI primer set, a first-round RT-PCR was run on the TCR CDR3. MiXCR, applied by TCRdb to the multiplex PCR reads, yields one record per CDR3 protein. The data show about 740,000 distinct CDR3 sequences, 11% to 15% seen once. Thyroid ultrasound and orbital computed tomography, with clinical symptoms and serum thyroxine and TRAb, informed diagnoses. In its sample, this clonotype was seen many times.

The clonotype comes from a woman aged 18-29 years with Graves' hyperthyroidism. Sequencing was done on a sample of blood. J is TRBJ1-5 and V is TRBV2; D gene ambiguous. The CDR3 bases are TGTGCCAGCTCCCCAGGCCTCGGGCCCCAGCATTTT. It yields the protein CASSPGLGPQHF.